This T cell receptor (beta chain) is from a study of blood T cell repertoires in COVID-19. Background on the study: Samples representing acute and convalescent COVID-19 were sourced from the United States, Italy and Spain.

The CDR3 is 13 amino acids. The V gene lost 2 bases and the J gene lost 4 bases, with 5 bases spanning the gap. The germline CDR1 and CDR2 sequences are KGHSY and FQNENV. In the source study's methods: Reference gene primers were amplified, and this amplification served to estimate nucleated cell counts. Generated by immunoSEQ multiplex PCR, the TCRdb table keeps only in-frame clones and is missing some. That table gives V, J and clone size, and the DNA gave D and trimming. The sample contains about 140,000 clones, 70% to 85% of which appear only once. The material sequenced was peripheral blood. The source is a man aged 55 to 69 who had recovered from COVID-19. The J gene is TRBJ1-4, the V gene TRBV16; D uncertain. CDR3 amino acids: CASSQGLNEKLFF. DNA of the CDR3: TGTGCCAGCAGCCAAGGCCTTAATGAAAAACTGTTTTTT.